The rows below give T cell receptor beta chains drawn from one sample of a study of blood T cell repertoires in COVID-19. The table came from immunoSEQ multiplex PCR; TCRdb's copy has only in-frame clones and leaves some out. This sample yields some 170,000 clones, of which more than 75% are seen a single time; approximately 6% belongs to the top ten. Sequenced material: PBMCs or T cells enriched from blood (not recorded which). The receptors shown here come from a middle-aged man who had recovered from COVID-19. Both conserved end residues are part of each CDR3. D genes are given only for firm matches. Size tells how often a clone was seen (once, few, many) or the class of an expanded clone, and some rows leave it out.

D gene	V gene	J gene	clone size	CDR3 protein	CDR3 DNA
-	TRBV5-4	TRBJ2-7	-	CASSFRGGGNEQYF	TGTGCCAGCAGCTTTCGGGGAGGTGGAAACGAGCAGTACTTC
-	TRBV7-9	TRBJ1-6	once	CASSLVWSDYNSPLHF	TGTGCCAGCAGCTTAGTATGGTCAGACTATAATTCACCCCTCCACTTT
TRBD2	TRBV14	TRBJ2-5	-	CASSLPTSGGETQYF	TGTGCCAGCAGCTTACCCACTAGCGGGGGAGAGACCCAGTACTTC
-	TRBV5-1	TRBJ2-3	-	CASSLAGASTDTQYF	TGCGCCAGCAGCTTGGCAGGGGCTAGCACAGATACGCAGTATTTT
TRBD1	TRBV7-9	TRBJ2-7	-	CASSLTDRSVYEQYF	TGTGCCAGCAGCCTTACGGACAGGTCGGTCTACGAGCAGTACTTC
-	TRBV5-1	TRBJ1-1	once	CASSLDFFEAFF	TGCGCCAGCAGCTTGGATTTCTTCGAAGCTTTCTTT
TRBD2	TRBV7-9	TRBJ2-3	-	CASSLGQPSGVTDTQYF	TGTGCCAGCAGCTTGGGACAGCCTAGCGGGGTGACAGATACGCAGTATTTT
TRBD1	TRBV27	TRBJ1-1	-	CASSPRDRGGAEAFF	TGTGCCAGCAGTCCGCGGGACAGGGGCGGCGCTGAAGCTTTCTTT
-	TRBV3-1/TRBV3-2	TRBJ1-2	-	CASSQGRTGGGYTF	TGTGCCAGCAGCCAAGGCAGGACGGGAGGGGGCTACACCTTC
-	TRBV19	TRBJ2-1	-	CASSPARDEQFF	TGTGCCAGTAGCCCAGCTCGGGATGAGCAGTTCTTC
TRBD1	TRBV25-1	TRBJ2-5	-	CASSALDRVQETQYF	TGTGCCAGCAGTGCTTTAGACAGGGTCCAAGAGACCCAGTACTTC
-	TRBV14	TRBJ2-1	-	CASSQPRAPFLYNEQFF	TGTGCCAGCAGCCAACCTCGAGCCCCCTTCCTCTACAATGAGCAGTTCTTC
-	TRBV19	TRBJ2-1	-	CASSTARYNEQFF	TGTGCCAGTAGTACCGCGCGGTACAATGAGCAGTTCTTC
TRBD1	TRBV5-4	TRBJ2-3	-	CASSFPNRGRTDTQYF	TGTGCCAGCAGCTTTCCCAACAGGGGGAGGACAGATACGCAGTATTTT
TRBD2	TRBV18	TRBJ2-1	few	CASTYGTSGSNEQFF	TGTGCCAGCACATACGGGACTAGCGGGAGTAATGAGCAGTTCTTC
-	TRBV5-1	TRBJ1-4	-	CASSPWGGKATNEKLFF	TGCGCCAGCAGCCCCTGGGGGGGGAAGGCAACTAATGAAAAACTGTTTTTT
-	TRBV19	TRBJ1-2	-	CASSIAGRKDYGYTF	TGTGCCAGTAGTATAGCTGGCAGGAAGGACTATGGCTACACCTTC
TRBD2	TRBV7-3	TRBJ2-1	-	CASSASGPPYNEQFF	TGTGCCAGCAGCGCTAGCGGGCCCCCATACAATGAGCAGTTCTTC
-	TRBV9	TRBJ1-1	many	CASSVEAPPFADGTEAFF	TGTGCCAGCAGCGTAGAGGCCCCACCGTTCGCGGATGGCACTGAAGCTTTCTTT
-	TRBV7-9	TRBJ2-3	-	CASSLARRRPEGADTQYF	TGTGCCAGCAGCTTAGCCAGGAGGCGGCCAGAAGGTGCAGATACGCAGTATTTT
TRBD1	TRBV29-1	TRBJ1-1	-	CSAGQGYTEAFF	TGCAGCGCGGGACAGGGGTACACTGAAGCTTTCTTT
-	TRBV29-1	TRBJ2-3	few	CSVGQGGFTDTQYF	TGCAGCGTCGGACAGGGAGGGTTCACAGATACGCAGTATTTT
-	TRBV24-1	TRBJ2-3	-	CATSGSLGGDTQYF	TGTGCCACCAGCGGTAGCCTGGGGGGAGATACGCAGTATTTT
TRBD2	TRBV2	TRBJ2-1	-	CASSGASGFSYNEQFF	TGTGCCAGCAGTGGGGCTAGCGGCTTTTCCTACAATGAGCAGTTCTTC
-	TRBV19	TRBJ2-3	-	CASSRAPGDTQYF	TGTGCCAGTAGTAGGGCCCCCGGAGATACGCAGTATTTT
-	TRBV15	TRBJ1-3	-	CATSRAGGVSSGNTIYF	TGTGCCACCAGCAGAGCGGGGGGCGTAAGCTCTGGAAACACCATATATTTT
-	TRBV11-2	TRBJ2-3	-	CASSLARVGDTQYF	TGTGCCAGCAGCTTAGCCAGGGTGGGAGATACGCAGTATTTT
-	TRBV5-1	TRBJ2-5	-	CASRSTSKETQYF	TGCGCCAGCAGGTCGACTAGTAAAGAGACCCAGTACTTC
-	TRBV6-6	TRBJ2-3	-	CASSQRPSPQRTRTDTQYF	TGTGCCAGCAGTCAACGACCCTCTCCCCAGCGGACCCGCACAGATACGCAGTATTTT
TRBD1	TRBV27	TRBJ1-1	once	CASSLSDRVNTEAFF	TGTGCCAGCAGTTTGTCGGACAGGGTGAACACTGAAGCTTTCTTT
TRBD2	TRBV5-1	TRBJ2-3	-	CASRQGLAGGPDTQYF	TGCGCCAGCAGACAGGGACTAGCGGGGGGGCCAGATACGCAGTATTTT
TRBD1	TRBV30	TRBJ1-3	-	CAWTTGAGNTIYF	TGTGCCTGGACAACAGGGGCTGGAAACACCATATATTTT